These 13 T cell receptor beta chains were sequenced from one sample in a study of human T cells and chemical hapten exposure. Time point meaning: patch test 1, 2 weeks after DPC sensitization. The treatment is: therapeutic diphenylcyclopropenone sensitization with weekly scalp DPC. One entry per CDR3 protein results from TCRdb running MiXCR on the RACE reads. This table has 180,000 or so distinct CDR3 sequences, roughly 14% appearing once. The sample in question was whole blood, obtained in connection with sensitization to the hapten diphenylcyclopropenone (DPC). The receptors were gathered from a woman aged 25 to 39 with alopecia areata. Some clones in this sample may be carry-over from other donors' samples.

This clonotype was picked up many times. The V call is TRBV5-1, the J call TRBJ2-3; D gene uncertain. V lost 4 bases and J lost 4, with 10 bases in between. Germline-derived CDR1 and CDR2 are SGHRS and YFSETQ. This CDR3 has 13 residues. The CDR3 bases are TGCGCCAGCAGCCGGCCAGGCGCAGATACGCAGTATTTT. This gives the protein CASSRPGADTQYF.

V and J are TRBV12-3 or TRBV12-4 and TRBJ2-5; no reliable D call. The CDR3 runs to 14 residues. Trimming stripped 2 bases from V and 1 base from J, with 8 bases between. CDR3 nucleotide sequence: TGTGCCAGCAGTTTATTCTCGACCCAAGAGACCCAGTACTTC. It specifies CASSLFSTQETQYF.

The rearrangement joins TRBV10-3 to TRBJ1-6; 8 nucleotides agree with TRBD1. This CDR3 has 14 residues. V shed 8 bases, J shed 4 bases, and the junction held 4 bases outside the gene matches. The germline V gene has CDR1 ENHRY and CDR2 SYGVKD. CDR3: CAIQDRDYNSPLHF. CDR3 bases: TGTGCCATCCAGGACAGGGATTATAATTCACCCCTCCACTTT.

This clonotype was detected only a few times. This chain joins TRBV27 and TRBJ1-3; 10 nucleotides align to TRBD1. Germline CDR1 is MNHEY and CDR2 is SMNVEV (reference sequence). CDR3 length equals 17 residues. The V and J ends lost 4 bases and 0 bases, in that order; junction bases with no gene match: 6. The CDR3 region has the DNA TGTGCCAGCAGTTCCGGGACAGGGGTCAACTCTGGAAACACCATATATTTT. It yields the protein CASSSGTGVNSGNTIYF.

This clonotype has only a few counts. Here the CDR3 reads CATTLAGGYNEQFF. The CDR3 region has the DNA TGTGCCACCACCCTAGCGGGGGGCTACAATGAGCAGTTCTTC. The rearrangement joins TRBV7-8 to TRBJ2-1; 11 positions match TRBD2. The V gene end was trimmed by 10 bases and the J gene end by 3 bases; junction bases not matched to a gene: 5. Germline CDR1 reads SGHVS; CDR2 reads FQNEAQ. The CDR3 has 14 amino acids.

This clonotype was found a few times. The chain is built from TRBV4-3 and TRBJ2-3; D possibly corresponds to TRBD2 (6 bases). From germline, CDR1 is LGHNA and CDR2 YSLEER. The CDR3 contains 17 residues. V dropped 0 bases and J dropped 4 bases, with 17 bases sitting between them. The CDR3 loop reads CASSQDSTGVGSDTQYF. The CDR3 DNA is TGCGCCAGCAGCCAAGACAGTACGGGAGTGGGGTCAGATACGCAGTATTTT.

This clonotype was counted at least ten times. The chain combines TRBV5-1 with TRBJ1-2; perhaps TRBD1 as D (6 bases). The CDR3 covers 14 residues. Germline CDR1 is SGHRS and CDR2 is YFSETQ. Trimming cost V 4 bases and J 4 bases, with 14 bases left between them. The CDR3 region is CASSLSGAAYGYTF. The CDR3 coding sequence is TGCGCCAGCAGCCTATCGGGGGCAGCCTATGGCTACACCTTC.

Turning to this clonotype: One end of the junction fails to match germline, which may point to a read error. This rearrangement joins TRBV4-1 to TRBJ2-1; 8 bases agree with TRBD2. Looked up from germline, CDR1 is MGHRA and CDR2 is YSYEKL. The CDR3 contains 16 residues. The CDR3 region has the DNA TGCGCCAGCATCCAAGTATCTGGCGGGAGGAGGAATGAGCAGTTCTTC. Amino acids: CASIQVSGGRRNEQFF.

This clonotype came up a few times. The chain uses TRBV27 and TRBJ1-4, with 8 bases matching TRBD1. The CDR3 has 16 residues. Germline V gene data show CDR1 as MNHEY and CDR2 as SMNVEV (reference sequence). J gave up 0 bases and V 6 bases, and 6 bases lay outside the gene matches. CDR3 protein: CASRRNRGATNEKLFF. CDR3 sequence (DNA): TGTGCCAGCAGAAGAAACAGGGGGGCAACTAATGAAAAACTGTTTTTT.

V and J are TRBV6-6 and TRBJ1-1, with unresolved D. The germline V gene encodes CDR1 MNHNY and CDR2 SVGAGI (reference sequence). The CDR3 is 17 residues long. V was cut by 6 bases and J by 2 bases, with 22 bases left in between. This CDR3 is CASRSQWKGRSNTEAFF. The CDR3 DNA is TGTGCCAGCAGGAGTCAGTGGAAAGGACGTTCTAACACTGAAGCTTTCTTT.

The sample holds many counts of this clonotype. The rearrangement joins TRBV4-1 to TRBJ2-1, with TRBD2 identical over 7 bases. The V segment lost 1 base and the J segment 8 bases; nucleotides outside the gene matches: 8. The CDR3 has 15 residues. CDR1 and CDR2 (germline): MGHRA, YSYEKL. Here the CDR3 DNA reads TGCGCCAGCAGCCAAGCCATACTAGCGATCCATGAGCAGTTCTTC. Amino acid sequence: CASSQAILAIHEQFF.

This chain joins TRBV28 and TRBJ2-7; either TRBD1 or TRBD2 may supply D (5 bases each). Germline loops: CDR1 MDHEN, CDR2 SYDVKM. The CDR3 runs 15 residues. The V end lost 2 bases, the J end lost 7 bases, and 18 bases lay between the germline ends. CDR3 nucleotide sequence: TGTGCCAGCAGTTTAAACGGGGCCCTTCGTCGGGAGCAGTACTTC. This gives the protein CASSLNGALRREQYF.

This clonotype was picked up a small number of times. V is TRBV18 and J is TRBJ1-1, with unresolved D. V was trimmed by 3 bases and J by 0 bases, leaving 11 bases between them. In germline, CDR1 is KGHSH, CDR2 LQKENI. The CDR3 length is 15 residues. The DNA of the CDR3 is TGTGCCAGCTCACCGAGTGGCGGTATGAACACTGAAGCTTTCTTT. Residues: CASSPSGGMNTEAFF.